This T cell receptor beta chain was retrieved from a study of CD8+ T cells in alopecia areata. Background on the study: Among treated patients, oral tofacitinib was administered at 5 to 10 mg twice daily. Overall study findings and caveats: Lesional tissue from the scalp (especially in alopecia totalis/universalis) showed higher clonality than normal scalp.

This clone was recorded a few times. Its antigen is not known. CDR1 is MNHEY, CDR2 SMNVEV, per germline (reference sequence). The CDR3 spans 15 residues. Germline trimming cut 8 bases from V and 6 bases from J; bases unmatched to any gene: 13. In each case, RNA was isolated and then reverse transcribed into cDNA as the sequencing template. Some clones are missing from TCRdb's copy, which holds only in-frame ones; the method was immunoSEQ multiplex PCR. The repertoire has 90,000 to 120,000 clones, 80% to 85% of them found once; the top ten carry over 20%. The treatment was: oral pan-JAK inhibitor, 5-10 mg twice daily. Peripheral blood samples and lesional scalp punch biopsies were obtained from alopecia areata patients.

The sample in question was CD8+ T cells sorted from blood, obtained at week 24, from a patient treated with tofacitinib. This receptor was taken from a human donor with alopecia areata. The chain has TRBV27 and TRBJ2-3, with 8 bases fitting TRBD2. CDR3 sequence (DNA): TGTGCCAGCGCTGGAACGAGCGGGGGAGAGGATACGCAGTATTTT. This encodes CASAGTSGGEDTQYF.